This TCR beta chain was sequenced for a study of Ad26.COV2.S vaccination and SARS-CoV-2 variants. Looking at the study overall: The Ad26.COV2.S arm of the COV1001 trial was where the donor was placed.

Study-level findings and limits: Reportedly, after vaccination the spike-specific CD8+ and CD4+ T cell responses displayed substantial breadth.

This CDR3 contains 17 residues. Sequencing used immunoSEQ multiplex PCR; TCRdb keeps in-frame clones, though not all of them. The table includes 350,000 to 450,000 clones, about four fifths detected once. Treatment described: about 20 received Ad26.COV2.S at low or high dose, single or two shots; a few received placebo; per-sample allocation not given. The study sampled participants on day 63 after the first vaccine or placebo injection. Immunization relied on an Ad26 vector, which expressed Wuhan-strain SARS-CoV-2 spike. This clone was seen more than once but under ten times. The antigen remains undetermined.

The chain is built from TRBV21-1 and TRBJ2-3. TRBV21-1 is designated a pseudogene. The sample was peripheral blood, taken in a trial of Ad26.COV2.S vaccine versus placebo. This TCR came from a person aged 18-60 years who received the Ad26.COV2.S COVID-19 vaccine or a placebo. CDR3 sequence (DNA): TGTGCCAGCAGCAAAGTCGGGGACCACTCGTCGGCAGATACGCAGTATTTT. This encodes CASSKVGDHSSADTQYF.